Below are 8 T cell receptor beta chains sequenced from a single sample in a study of blood T cell repertoires in COVID-19. The data were produced by immunoSEQ multiplex PCR, yet TCRdb's version contains in-frame clones alone and is incomplete. The sample includes hundreds of thousands of clones, about 82% seen only once; the top ten take over 3.5%. The sequenced material came from peripheral blood. These receptor sequences come from a woman aged 45-65 years with active or convalescent COVID-19.

CDR3 sequence (DNA): TGTGCCAGCAGTTTGTCTCCCGGGGAGACCCAGTACTTC. This codes for CASSLSPGETQYF. V is TRBV12-3 or TRBV12-4 and J is TRBJ2-5; D gene unclear. The V and J ends lost 3 bases and 5 bases respectively, with 10 bases between them. This CDR3 is built from 13 residues.

The chain joins TRBV29-1 to TRBJ2-1, with D tentatively TRBD1 (5 bases). CDR1 is SQVTM and CDR2 is ANQGSEA in the germline V gene. This CDR3 is 15 amino acids long. The V end lost 0 bases, the J end lost 2 bases, and 11 bases lay between the germline ends. The CDR3 region is CSVEDRRATYNEQFF. CDR3 bases: TGCAGCGTTGAAGATCGCAGGGCCACCTACAATGAGCAGTTCTTC.

The chain carries TRBV19 and TRBJ2-3; 9 positions match TRBD2. The germline V gene encodes CDR1 LNHDA and CDR2 SQIVND (reference sequence). The V gene end was trimmed by 3 bases and the J gene end by 4 bases; junction bases not matched to a gene: 8. This CDR3 is 16 amino acids long. The CDR3 DNA follows: TGTGCCAGTAGTATTTACGGCGGGAGGGCGTCAGATACGCAGTATTTT. Its protein is CASSIYGGRASDTQYF.

The chain couples TRBV2 to TRBJ1-1, with TRBD1 identical over 7 bases. This CDR3 has 14 residues. Trimming removed 5 bases from V and 4 bases from J; junction bases left unmatched: 7. Germline V lookup: CDR1 SNHLY, CDR2 FYNNEI. Written as DNA, the CDR3 is TGTGCCAGCAGTTCGGCCACAGGGGTCACTGAAGCTTTCTTT. This gives the protein CASSSATGVTEAFF.

The CDR3 nucleotides are TGTGCCAGCAGCCCGTCGGGTTTCGGCACTGAAGCTTTCTTT. It specifies CASSPSGFGTEAFF. The chain employs TRBV7-9 and TRBJ1-1; D is ambiguous. The CDR3 consists of 14 residues. Germline V gives CDR1 SEHNR, CDR2 FQNEAQ (reference sequence). V dropped 5 bases and J dropped 4 bases, with 14 bases sitting between them.

The chain employs TRBV5-5 and TRBJ1-2; tentative D call: TRBD1 (5 bases). CDR1 SGHKS and CDR2 YYEKEE come from the germline V gene (reference sequence). The CDR3 totals 14 residues. Trimming removed 0 bases from V and 8 bases from J, with 14 bases in between. The CDR3 loop reads CASSLGFQGEGYTF. CDR3 nucleotide sequence: TGTGCCAGCAGCTTGGGGTTTCAGGGCGAGGGCTACACCTTC.

The gene calls are TRBV4-1 and TRBJ1-1; a weak D match, TRBD1 (5 bases). The CDR3 loop spans 17 amino acids. The V end was cut by 1 base, the J end by 0 bases, with 15 bases between. CDR1 and CDR2 from the germline V gene are MGHRA and YSYEKL. CDR3 sequence (DNA): TGCGCCAGCAGCCAAGGTCGGGTAGGACACCTGAACACTGAAGCTTTCTTT. This translates into CASSQGRVGHLNTEAFF.

The chain uses TRBV7-2 and TRBJ2-2; D remains unclear. Germline CDR1 SGHTA, CDR2 FQGNSA. The V gene lost 6 bases and the J gene lost 6 bases, with 8 bases spanning the gap. This CDR3 comprises 12 residues. This CDR3 is CASRADAGELFF. DNA for the CDR3: TGTGCCAGCAGGGCAGATGCCGGGGAGCTGTTTTTT.